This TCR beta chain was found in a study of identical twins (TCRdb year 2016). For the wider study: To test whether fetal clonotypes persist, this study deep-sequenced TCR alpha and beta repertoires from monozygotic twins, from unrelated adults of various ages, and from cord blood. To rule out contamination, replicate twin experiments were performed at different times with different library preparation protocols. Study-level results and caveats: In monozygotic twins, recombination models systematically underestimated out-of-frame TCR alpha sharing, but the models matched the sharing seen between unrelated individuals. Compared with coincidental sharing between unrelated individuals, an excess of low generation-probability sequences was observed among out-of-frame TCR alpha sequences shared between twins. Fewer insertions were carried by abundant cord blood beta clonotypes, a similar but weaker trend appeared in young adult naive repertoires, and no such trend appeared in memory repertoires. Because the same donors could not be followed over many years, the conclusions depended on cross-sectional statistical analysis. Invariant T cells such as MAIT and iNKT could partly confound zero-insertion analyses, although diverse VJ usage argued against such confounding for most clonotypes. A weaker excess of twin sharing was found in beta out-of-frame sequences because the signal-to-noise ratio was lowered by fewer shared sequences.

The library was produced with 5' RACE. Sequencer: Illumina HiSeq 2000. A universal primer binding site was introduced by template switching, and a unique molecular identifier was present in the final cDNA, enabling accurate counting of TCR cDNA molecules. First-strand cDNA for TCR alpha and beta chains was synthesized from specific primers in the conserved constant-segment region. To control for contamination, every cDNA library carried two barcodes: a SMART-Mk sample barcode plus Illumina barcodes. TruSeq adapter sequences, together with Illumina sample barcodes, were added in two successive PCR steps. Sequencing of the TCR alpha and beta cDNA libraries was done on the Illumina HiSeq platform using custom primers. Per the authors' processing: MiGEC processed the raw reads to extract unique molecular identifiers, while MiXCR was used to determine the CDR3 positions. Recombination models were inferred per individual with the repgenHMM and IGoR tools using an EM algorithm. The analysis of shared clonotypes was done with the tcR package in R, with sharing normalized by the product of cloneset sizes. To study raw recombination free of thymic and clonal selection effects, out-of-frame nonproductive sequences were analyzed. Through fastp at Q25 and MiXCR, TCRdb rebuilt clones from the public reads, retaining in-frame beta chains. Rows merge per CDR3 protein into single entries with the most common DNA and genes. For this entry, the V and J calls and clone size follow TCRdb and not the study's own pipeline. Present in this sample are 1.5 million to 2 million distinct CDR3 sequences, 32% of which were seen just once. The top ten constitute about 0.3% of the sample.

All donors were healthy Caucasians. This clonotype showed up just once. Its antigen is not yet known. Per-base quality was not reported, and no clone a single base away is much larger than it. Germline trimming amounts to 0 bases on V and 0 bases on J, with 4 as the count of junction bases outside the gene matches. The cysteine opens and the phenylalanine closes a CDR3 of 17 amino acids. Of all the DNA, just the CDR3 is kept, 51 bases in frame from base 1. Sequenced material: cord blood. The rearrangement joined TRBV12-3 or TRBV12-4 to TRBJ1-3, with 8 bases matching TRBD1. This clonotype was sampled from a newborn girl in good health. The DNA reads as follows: TGTGCCAGCAGTTTAGCCCGGGACAGGCCCTCTGGAAACACCATATATTTT. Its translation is CASSLARDRPSGNTIYF.